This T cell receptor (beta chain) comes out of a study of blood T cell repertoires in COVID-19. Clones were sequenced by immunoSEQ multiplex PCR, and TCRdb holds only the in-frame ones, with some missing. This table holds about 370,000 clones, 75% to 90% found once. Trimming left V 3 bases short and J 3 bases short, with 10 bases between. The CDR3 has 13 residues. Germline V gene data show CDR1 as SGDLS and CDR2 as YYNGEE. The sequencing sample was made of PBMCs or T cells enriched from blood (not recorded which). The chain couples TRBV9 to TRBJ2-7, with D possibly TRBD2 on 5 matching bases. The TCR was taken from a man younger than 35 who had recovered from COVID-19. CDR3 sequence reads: CASSDQRDYEQYF. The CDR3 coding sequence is TGTGCCAGCAGCGATCAGAGGGACTACGAGCAGTACTTC.